The T cell receptor (beta chain) described here comes from a study of T cells in Graves' hyperthyroidism and ophthalmopathy. Study details: Peripheral blood was acquired at first diagnosis, ahead of any therapy whatsoever.

The investigators amplified TCR beta CDR3 regions from RNA transcripts. First-round RT-PCR with HTBI primers amplified the TCR CDR3 region. TCRdb itself ran the multiplex PCR reads through MiXCR, one entry per CDR3 protein. The data show around 350,000 distinct CDR3 sequences, approximately 14% seen once. Many counts were recorded for this clonotype. Ophthalmopathy cases scored 3 or more on the Clinical Activity Score and 4 or more on NOSPECS grade, with duration below 3 months. The V end was cut by 5 bases, the J end by 4 bases, with 21 bases between. The CDR3 loop spans 16 amino acids. From germline, CDR1 is SGHTA and CDR2 FQGNSA.

The chain couples TRBV7-2 to TRBJ2-7; D possibly corresponds to TRBD2 (6 bases). The sequence was obtained from a woman aged 30 to 39 with Graves' ophthalmopathy. The specimen was blood. The CDR3 region is CASSPPFRGSEYEQYF. Written as DNA, the CDR3 is TGTGCCAGCAGCCCCCCTTTCCGGGGGTCAGAGTACGAGCAGTACTTC.